This entry lists 21 T cell receptor beta chains sequenced from one sample in a study of CD4 T cells in relation to SARS-CoV-2 and coronaviruses. Unexposed donor CD4+ T cells date from 2011-2018, before the COVID-19 pandemic. After approximately 10 days of culture, CD4+ T cells were isolated. Antigen specificity for these receptors is unknown. Measured with immunoSEQ multiplex PCR; TCRdb has only the in-frame clones, and not every one. The sample carries roughly 20,000 clones, about 78% recorded once. Sequencing was done on a sample of CD4+ T cells from PBMCs, cultured in vitro. Receptors originate from a human donor in good health.

The chain has TRBV5-1 and TRBJ2-3; D is possibly TRBD1 or TRBD2 (6 bases each). The V end lost 0 bases, the J end lost 2 bases, and 13 bases lay between the germline ends. Germline CDR1 and CDR2: SGHRS and YFSETQ. The CDR3 totals 16 residues. CDR3 in DNA: TGCGCCAGCAGCTTGGCTGGCGGGACATACACAGATACGCAGTATTTT. Protein sequence: CASSLAGGTYTDTQYF.

The rearrangement links TRBV19 to TRBJ2-3; D may be TRBD1 (6 bases). The CDR3 loop spans 17 amino acids. CDR1 and CDR2 from the germline V gene are LNHDA and SQIVND (reference sequence). Trimming shortened V by 6 bases and J by 2 bases, and 21 bases separated the two germline ends. CDR3 in amino acids: CASSLPQGSGNTDTQYF. The CDR3 nucleotides are TGTGCCAGTAGCCTACCCCAGGGGTCGGGGAACACAGATACGCAGTATTTT.

Only one count was recorded for this clone. This chain connects TRBV18 to TRBJ2-2; D ambiguous. Per the germline V gene, CDR1 is KGHSH and CDR2 is LQKENI. CDR3 length: 12 amino acids. Trimming took 4 bases from V and 4 from J, leaving 4 bases between them. This CDR3 reads CASSQGTGELFF. The CDR3 DNA follows: TGTGCCAGCTCACAGGGCACCGGGGAGCTGTTTTTT.

The chain couples TRBV10-3 to TRBJ2-3, with D perhaps TRBD1 (5 bases). This CDR3 contains 15 residues. Germline loops: CDR1 ENHRY, CDR2 SYGVKD. V was shortened by 4 bases and J by 0 bases, with 11 bases between the two germline ends. The CDR3 protein is CAISVDSTSTDTQYF. For the CDR3, the DNA is TGTGCCATCAGTGTAGACAGTACTAGCACAGATACGCAGTATTTT.

The V gene is TRBV4-1, the J gene TRBJ2-7, with TRBD2 as a possible D gene (7 bases). The length of the CDR3 is 16 residues. V shed 0 bases and J shed 5 bases, with 17 bases lying between them. Germline assignment: CDR1 MGHRA and CDR2 YSYEKL. Here the CDR3 reads CASSQERGQGRDEQYF. The CDR3 DNA reads as TGCGCCAGCAGCCAAGAGCGGGGACAAGGGAGGGACGAGCAGTACTTC.

CDR3 sequence: CASRGEMGSPLHF. In DNA, the CDR3 is TGTGCCAGCAGAGGGGAGATGGGATCACCCCTCCACTTT. J is TRBJ1-6 and V is TRBV28; D is possibly TRBD1 (5 bases). The V end lost 6 bases, the J end lost 10 bases, and 13 bases lay between the germline ends. The CDR3 covers 13 residues. In germline, CDR1 is MDHEN, CDR2 SYDVKM.

The genes are TRBV5-6 and TRBJ1-2; possibly TRBD1 for D (6 bases). V lost 0 bases, J lost 3 bases, and 9 bases lay in between. Germline V gene data show CDR1 as SGHDT and CDR2 as YYEEEE. This CDR3 has 14 residues. CDR3 protein: CASSLAGADYGYTF. The CDR3 coding sequence is TGTGCCAGCAGCTTGGCGGGGGCAGACTATGGCTACACCTTC.

This clone was seen a few times. This rearrangement joins TRBV6-6 to TRBJ1-6; the match to TRBD1 covers 8 bases. Unmatched junction bases numbered 7, after V lost 5 bases and J lost 1 base. The CDR3 has 17 residues. Germline CDR1 is MNHNY and CDR2 is SVGAGI (reference sequence). The CDR3 region has the DNA TGTGCCAGCAGTCATGGACAGGGAGGATCCTATAATTCACCCCTCCACTTT. As protein: CASSHGQGGSYNSPLHF.

As DNA, the CDR3 is TGTGCCAGCAGTTTGGGGGGTGGCTACACCTTC. It codes for CASSLGGGYTF. The chain has TRBV6-5 and TRBJ1-2; a possible D gene is TRBD1 (5 bases). The CDR3 runs 11 residues. V dropped 4 bases and J dropped 7 bases, with 7 bases sitting between them. From germline, CDR1 is MNHEY and CDR2 SVGAGI.

The DNA of the CDR3 is TGTGCCAGCAGCGACTTCGGGTCGCCCCAGCATTTT. It specifies CASSDFGSPQHF. The V call is TRBV2, the J call TRBJ1-5, with no clear D. This CDR3 is 12 amino acids long. Germline assignment: CDR1 SNHLY and CDR2 FYNNEI. V was clipped by 6 bases and J by 9 bases, with 12 bases between them.

The chain carries TRBV7-2 and TRBJ2-4; a weak D match, TRBD1 (6 bases). The ends were cut back, 2 bases at V and 6 bases at J, with 14 bases in the middle. CDR3 length equals 15 residues. Germline loops: CDR1 SGHTA, CDR2 FQGNSA. The CDR3, as DNA: TGTGCCAGCAGCTTACAACAGGGTGGGAGAAACATTCAGTACTTC. Protein sequence: CASSLQQGGRNIQYF.

The chain recombines TRBV24-1 with TRBJ2-1, with 12 bases aligning to TRBD2. The CDR3 loop spans 18 amino acids. Germline V gives CDR1 KGHDR, CDR2 SFDVKD. The V and J ends lost 2 bases and 4 bases, in that order; junction bases with no gene match: 8. The DNA of the CDR3 is TGTGCCACCAGTGATTCTGGACTAGCGGGAAATTGGTACAATGAGCAGTTCTTC. It translates to CATSDSGLAGNWYNEQFF.

This rearrangement joins TRBV14 to TRBJ2-2; weak D call: TRBD2 (6 bases). This CDR3 is 16 amino acids long. V lost 2 bases and J lost 3, with 13 bases in between. Germline CDR1 SGHDN, CDR2 FVKESK. The CDR3 nucleotides are TGTGCCAGCAGCCAATTCTTCGGGGGAGACACCGGGGAGCTGTTTTTT. It encodes CASSQFFGGDTGELFF.

The rearrangement joins TRBV27 to TRBJ1-6, with D tentatively TRBD1 (6 bases). The CDR3 is 16 residues long. The germline gives CDR1 MNHEY, CDR2 SMNVEV (reference sequence). V was clipped by 3 bases and J by 5 bases, with 14 bases between them. CDR3 coding DNA: TGTGCCAGCAGTTTCTTGGCAGGGGATAATAATTCACCCCTCCACTTT. It encodes CASSFLAGDNNSPLHF.

CDR3 region: CASPKGLTMVYGYTF. CDR3 coding DNA: TGTGCCAGCCCTAAGGGACTAACTATGGTCTATGGCTACACCTTC. The chain combines TRBV21-1 with TRBJ1-2. TRBV21-1 counts as a pseudogene. The length of the CDR3 is 15 residues.

This clone appeared a single time. The chain carries TRBV7-3 and TRBJ1-1, with a possible D match to TRBD1 (5 bases). The V and J ends lost 5 bases and 5 bases respectively, with 15 bases between them. Germline CDR1 and CDR2: SGHTA and FQGTGA. CDR3 size: 14 residues. The chain's CDR3 is CASSEGRGGTEAFF. Here the CDR3 DNA reads TGTGCCAGCAGCGAGGGACGCGGAGGGACTGAAGCTTTCTTT.

This clone was detected only once. The CDR3: CASSHAYTDEQYF. The CDR3 bases are TGTGCCAGCAGCCACGCTTATACTGACGAGCAGTACTTC. The chain uses TRBV14 and TRBJ2-7, with unresolved D. Trimming pared 3 bases from V and 5 bases from J, leaving 11 bases between. This CDR3 spans 13 amino acids. The V gene's germline CDR1 is SGHDN and CDR2 FVKESK.

The chain uses TRBV18 and TRBJ1-6; 9 bases line up with TRBD1. J was trimmed by 8 bases and V by 3 bases; bases with no gene match: 5. This CDR3 is built from 15 residues. CDR1 is KGHSH and CDR2 is LQKENI in the germline V gene. The CDR3 bases are TGTGCCAGCTCACCTCCGGGACAGGGCGATTCACCCCTCCACTTT. It translates to CASSPPGQGDSPLHF.

This chain connects TRBV19 to TRBJ2-1; 7 bases align to TRBD1. The CDR3 length is 14 residues. The germline V gene has CDR1 LNHDA and CDR2 SQIVND (reference sequence). The V gene end was trimmed by 8 bases and the J gene end by 3 bases; junction bases not matched to a gene: 7. The CDR3 spells CASGFRDSYNEQFF. The CDR3 DNA reads TGTGCCAGTGGATTCCGGGACAGCTACAATGAGCAGTTCTTC.

This rearrangement joins TRBV6-4 to TRBJ2-3; 8 bases fit TRBD2. CDR3 length equals 14 residues. From germline, CDR1 is MRHNA and CDR2 SNTAGT. V dropped 4 bases and J dropped 2; count of bases not matched to a gene: 2. Here the CDR3 DNA reads TGTGCCAGCAGTGCGGGAGGGCCCACAGATACGCAGTATTTT. The encoded protein is CASSAGGPTDTQYF.

The rearrangement links TRBV2 to TRBJ1-2, with TRBD1 matching over 9 bases. CDR3 size: 12 residues. Germline trimming cut 8 bases from V and 7 bases from J; bases unmatched to any gene: 5. CDR1 and CDR2 from the germline V gene are SNHLY and FYNNEI. The CDR3 bases are TGTGCCAGCTGGACAGGGGTGGGTGGCTACACCTTC. It encodes CASWTGVGGYTF. The full variable domain, in which reference TRBV2 and TRBJ1-2 provide the parts outside the CDR3, is EPEVTQTPSHQVTQMGQEVILRCVPISNHLYFYWYRQILGQKVEFLVSFYNNEISEKSEIFDDQFSVERPDGSNFTLKIRSTKLEDSAMYFCASWTGVGGYTFGSGTRLTVV.